This T cell receptor beta chain was recorded in a study of control samples from healthy donors and cancer patients. The CDR3 contains 11 residues. J lost 8 bases, V lost 6 bases, and 1 base had no gene match. The germline gives CDR1 SNHLY, CDR2 FYNNEI. Data came from immunoSEQ multiplex PCR; TCRdb stores just in-frame clones and leaves some out. The sample lists some 95,000 clones; 79% were seen once. The chain combines TRBV2 with TRBJ1-1; 9 nucleotides agree with TRBD1. This receptor was identified in a woman in her twenties or thirties in good health. Sequencing was performed on blood. CDR3 DNA: TGTGCCAGCAGAGGGACAGGGGAAGCTTTCTTT. The encoded protein is CASRGTGEAFF.